This record looks at one T cell receptor (beta chain) sequence and its context. Its antigen remains unidentified. This sample's treatment: some 20 received Ad26.COV2.S at low or high dose, single or two shots; a few received placebo; per-sample allocation not given. Repertoires come from day 63 after the first vaccine or placebo injection. Using immunoSEQ multiplex PCR, the repertoire was profiled, and TCRdb retains in-frame clones only, with some absent. Of hundreds of thousands of clones in the sample, roughly 81% are singletons; the top ten hold roughly 3.5%. This specimen belongs to a study of Ad26.COV2.S vaccination and SARS-CoV-2 variants. The overall study: Once or twice, 56 days apart, Ad26.COV2.S was delivered intramuscularly. General study results and limits: Marked by substantial breadth, spike-specific CD8+ and CD4+ T cell responses were reportedly seen after vaccination. There was a possibility that the TCR breadth and depth analyses underestimated total T cell responses.

The CDR3 covers 17 residues. CDR1 is MGHRA, CDR2 YSYEKL, per germline. V was pared by 1 base and J by 3 bases, with 11 bases of the junction left unmatched. This clonotype was obtained from a person between 18 and 65 years old who received the Ad26.COV2.S COVID-19 vaccine or a placebo. The V call is TRBV4-1, the J call TRBJ2-7, with 8 bases identical to TRBD1. Here the sequenced sample was peripheral blood, taken in a trial of Ad26.COV2.S vaccine versus placebo. CDR3 amino acids: CASSQVPGQVKSYEQYF. As DNA, the CDR3 is TGCGCCAGCAGCCAAGTCCCGGGACAGGTAAAAAGCTACGAGCAGTACTTC.